This T cell receptor beta chain was captured in a study of cytomegalovirus exposure and HLA in healthy donors. The study's findings and limits: Highly shared sequence variants in one cluster were likely a sequencing artifact. Most TCR sequences were uncommon, yet certain public TCRs appeared in many donors.

Both 60 Vbeta primers and 13 Jbeta primers went into the PCR. Assay: immunoSEQ multiplex PCR; the TCRdb copy retains only in-frame clones and omits some. The sample gives over 95,000 clones, roughly three quarters of which show up once; 1.5% to 2% is in the top ten. Comments on this clone: Its antigen is not known.

Germline lookup yields CDR1 SGHRS and CDR2 YFSETQ. The CDR3 is 13 residues long. V trimming: 5 bases; J trimming: 5 bases; junction bases outside the gene matches: 5. The source material was PBMCs. The source is a middle-aged man in good health and CMV-seronegative. The chain is built from TRBV5-1 and TRBJ2-5; 8 bases map to TRBD1. The DNA for the CDR3 is TGCGCCAGCAGTTACCGGGACAGGGAGACCCAGTACTTC. This sequence encodes CASSYRDRETQYF.